A selection of T cell receptor beta chains follows, all from one sample in a study of blood T cell repertoires in COVID-19. Using immunoSEQ multiplex PCR, the repertoire was profiled, and TCRdb retains in-frame clones only, with some absent. The table includes under 300,000 clones, 88% detected once. The sequenced sample was PBMCs or T cells enriched from blood (not recorded which). The receptors shown here come from a woman aged 40 to 55 who had been exposed to COVID-19. Each CDR3 is given with its conserved first and last residue. The D gene is left open where the match is weak. Where a row states a size, it is once, few, many or the class of an expanded clone; other rows omit it.

TRBJ1-5 | TRBV30 | NA | NA | TGTGCCTGGACCGGGGGGGGACCCAATCAGCCCCAGCATTTT | CAWTGGGPNQPQHF
TRBJ1-2 | TRBV9 | NA | NA | TGTGCCAGCAGCGATGGGCCCCTCGGACTACTAAATGGCTACACCTTC | CASSDGPLGLLNGYTF
TRBJ1-1 | TRBV14 | NA | NA | TGTGCCAGCAGCCAAGACGCCTCAGTTCAAAACACTGAAGCTTTCTTT | CASSQDASVQNTEAFF
TRBJ1-2 | TRBV9 | NA | NA | TGTGCCAGCAGCGTAGGGAACTCGGGGGAGGGCTACACCTTC | CASSVGNSGEGYTF
TRBJ2-6 | TRBV5-1 | TRBD1 | NA | TGTGCCAGCAGCCCGACAGGGTATGGGTCTGGGGCCAACGTCCTGACTTTC | CASSPTGYGSGANVLTF
TRBJ2-3 | TRBV11-3 | TRBD2 | NA | TGTGCCAGCAGCCCCTCCTACACTAGCGGGGGGCCCACAGATACGCAGTATTTT | CASSPSYTSGGPTDTQYF
TRBJ2-1 | TRBV7-2 | TRBD2 | NA | TGTGCCAGCAGCTTGGGACTAGCGGGAGGCGAGCAGTTCTTC | CASSLGLAGGEQFF
TRBJ1-2 | TRBV2 | NA | few | TGTGCCAGCAGTGAGAGCAGGGCTGTCAACTATGGCTACACCTTC | CASSESRAVNYGYTF
TRBJ1-1 | TRBV19 | NA | NA | TGTGCCAGTAGTATTAAAGCGATGAACACTGAAGCTTTCTTT | CASSIKAMNTEAFF
TRBJ2-3 | TRBV7-9 | TRBD2 | NA | TGTGCGGGGAGGGCGTCTAGCACAGATACGCAGTATTTT | CAGRASSTDTQYF
TRBJ2-2 | TRBV12-3/TRBV12-4 | NA | NA | TGTGCCAGCACCTACACCGGGGAGCTGTTTTTT | CASTYTGELFF
TRBJ2-7 | TRBV2 | TRBD1 | once | TGTGCCAGCATCCGGGACAGGGGCGACTACGAGCAGTACTTC | CASIRDRGDYEQYF
TRBJ1-3 | TRBV11-3 | NA | NA | TGTGCCAGCACTGACACGAGCTCTGGAAACACCATATATTTT | CASTDTSSGNTIYF
TRBJ2-4 | TRBV19 | NA | NA | TGTGCCAGTAGTATTCGGGAAGGGGGGGACCCAAAAAACATTCAGTACTTC | CASSIREGGDPKNIQYF
TRBJ2-1 | TRBV6-4 | TRBD2 | NA | TGTGCCAGCAGTAGTGAGGCGGGAGCGCGCAATGAGCAGTTCTTC | CASSSEAGARNEQFF
TRBJ2-1 | TRBV3-1/TRBV3-2 | TRBD1 | NA | TGTGCCAGCAGCCAGAGGGACAGGGGGGAGAAGAATGAGCAGTTCTTC | CASSQRDRGEKNEQFF
TRBJ2-2 | TRBV6-2/TRBV6-3 | TRBD2 | NA | TGTGCCAGCAGTTTCGGGACTAGCGGGAGCCCGAACACCGGGGAGCTGTTTTTT | CASSFGTSGSPNTGELFF
TRBJ2-2 | TRBV5-1 | TRBD2 | NA | TGTGCCAGCAGTCACGGGGACTATAACACCGGGGAGCTGTTTTTT | CASSHGDYNTGELFF
TRBJ2-5 | TRBV10-3 | TRBD1 | NA | TGTGCCATCAGTGAGTCGGCGGACAGGGGGCGGGAGACCCAGTACTTC | CAISESADRGRETQYF
TRBJ1-2 | TRBV7-3 | TRBD1 | few | TGTGCCAGCAGCGATGGGACAGACTATGGCTACACCTTC | CASSDGTDYGYTF